The rows below give T cell receptor beta chains drawn from one sample of a study of T-cell memory formation after mild COVID-19. TCRdb processed the 5' RACE reads anew with MiXCR; each CDR3 protein has one entry. The table records about 250,000 distinct CDR3 sequences, 15% of them present only once. Sequenced material: PBMCs or a T cell subset sorted from them (not recorded which). Source of these receptors: an adult woman who had mild COVID-19 (a few samples of this study predate the infection). Cell type and time point are not known. Both conserved end residues are part of each CDR3. The D gene is left open where the match is weak. Expanded clones get a size class; other rows say once, few or many, or leave the size out.

D gene: .; J gene: TRBJ2-4; V gene: TRBV12-3/TRBV12-4; clone size: few; CDR3 protein: CASNSPIAKNIQYF; CDR3 DNA: TGTGCCAGCAATTCTCCGATAGCCAAAAACATTCAGTACTTC
D gene: .; J gene: TRBJ2-5; V gene: TRBV28; clone size: .; CDR3 protein: CASRLRTIEGGETQYF; CDR3 DNA: TGTGCCAGCAGACTTCGGACGATAGAAGGAGGAGAGACCCAGTACTTC
D gene: .; J gene: TRBJ2-5; V gene: TRBV7-9; clone size: many; CDR3 protein: CASSPSGGGETQYF; CDR3 DNA: TGTGCCAGCAGCCCCTCCGGGGGCGGAGAGACCCAGTACTTC
D gene: .; J gene: TRBJ1-1; V gene: TRBV12-3/TRBV12-4; clone size: few; CDR3 protein: CASSLGGPYTEAFF; CDR3 DNA: TGTGCCAGCAGTTTAGGAGGGCCTTACACTGAAGCTTTCTTT
D gene: .; J gene: TRBJ1-1; V gene: TRBV12-3/TRBV12-4; clone size: few; CDR3 protein: CASSSIVGPWGEAFF; CDR3 DNA: TGTGCCAGCAGTTCCATAGTGGGACCTTGGGGTGAAGCTTTCTTT
D gene: TRBD1; J gene: TRBJ2-4; V gene: TRBV12-3/TRBV12-4; clone size: few; CDR3 protein: CASSLRTGVKNIQYF; CDR3 DNA: TGTGCCAGCAGTTTAAGGACAGGGGTCAAAAACATTCAGTACTTC
D gene: .; J gene: TRBJ2-1; V gene: TRBV5-1; clone size: .; CDR3 protein: CASSSGGPYNEQFF; CDR3 DNA: TGCGCCAGCAGCTCAGGGGGGCCTTACAATGAGCAGTTCTTC
D gene: TRBD2; J gene: TRBJ2-2; V gene: TRBV4-2; clone size: few; CDR3 protein: CASSLLAGENTGELFF; CDR3 DNA: TGTGCCAGCAGCCTGCTAGCGGGAGAGAACACCGGGGAGCTGTTTTTT
D gene: TRBD1; J gene: TRBJ2-2; V gene: TRBV5-1; clone size: many; CDR3 protein: CASSLGGPGQGASTGELFF; CDR3 DNA: TGCGCCAGCAGCTTGGGAGGCCCCGGACAGGGGGCGAGCACCGGGGAGCTGTTTTTT
D gene: TRBD2; J gene: TRBJ2-3; V gene: TRBV9; clone size: .; CDR3 protein: CASSSGRAGGVTDTQYF; CDR3 DNA: TGTGCCAGCAGCTCAGGCCGGGCGGGAGGGGTCACAGATACGCAGTATTTT
D gene: TRBD2; J gene: TRBJ2-3; V gene: TRBV12-3/TRBV12-4; clone size: .; CDR3 protein: CASSLGTAGGLVDTQYF; CDR3 DNA: TGTGCCAGCAGTTTAGGCACAGCGGGGGGGCTTGTAGATACGCAGTATTTT
D gene: TRBD1; J gene: TRBJ1-6; V gene: TRBV20-1; clone size: .; CDR3 protein: CSARGDSDNSPLHF; CDR3 DNA: TGCAGTGCTAGAGGGGACAGCGATAATTCACCCCTCCACTTT
D gene: .; J gene: TRBJ1-1; V gene: TRBV5-1; clone size: .; CDR3 protein: CASSSGGEETEAFF; CDR3 DNA: TGCGCCAGCAGCTCCGGGGGTGAAGAAACTGAAGCTTTCTTT
D gene: TRBD2; J gene: TRBJ2-7; V gene: TRBV28; clone size: .; CDR3 protein: CASSPGLAGGGEYF; CDR3 DNA: TGTGCCAGCAGTCCCGGACTAGCGGGAGGGGGGGAGTACTTC
D gene: .; J gene: TRBJ2-5; V gene: TRBV7-3; clone size: .; CDR3 protein: CASSLRLGGQGGETQYF; CDR3 DNA: TGTGCCAGCAGCTTAAGACTGGGGGGGCAGGGTGGAGAGACCCAGTACTTC
D gene: TRBD1; J gene: TRBJ1-1; V gene: TRBV18; clone size: many; CDR3 protein: CASSPGQMNTEAFF; CDR3 DNA: TGTGCCAGCTCACCGGGACAGATGAACACTGAAGCTTTCTTT
D gene: .; J gene: TRBJ1-3; V gene: TRBV5-1; clone size: few; CDR3 protein: CASRTEISGNTIYF; CDR3 DNA: TGCGCCAGCAGAACCGAGATCTCTGGAAACACCATATATTTT
D gene: TRBD2; J gene: TRBJ2-2; V gene: TRBV27; clone size: few; CDR3 protein: CASSLAGTSYTGELFF; CDR3 DNA: TGTGCCAGCAGTTTAGCCGGGACTAGCTACACCGGGGAGCTGTTTTTT
D gene: TRBD1; J gene: TRBJ2-7; V gene: TRBV24-1; clone size: .; CDR3 protein: CATSDSGTANYEQYF; CDR3 DNA: TGTGCCACCAGTGATTCCGGGACAGCCAACTACGAGCAGTACTTC
D gene: .; J gene: TRBJ2-3; V gene: TRBV7-8; clone size: .; CDR3 protein: CASSFGATQYF; CDR3 DNA: TGTGCCAGCAGCTTTGGGGCAACGCAGTATTTT
D gene: .; J gene: TRBJ2-1; V gene: TRBV6-2/TRBV6-3; clone size: .; CDR3 protein: CASSSLADSSYNEQFF; CDR3 DNA: TGTGCCAGCAGTTCATTAGCGGACAGCTCCTACAATGAGCAGTTCTTC
D gene: .; J gene: TRBJ1-6; V gene: TRBV11-2; clone size: .; CDR3 protein: CASSRLEPVGSPLHF; CDR3 DNA: TGTGCCAGCAGCCGACTAGAGCCGGTGGGTTCACCCCTCCACTTT
D gene: TRBD1; J gene: TRBJ2-1; V gene: TRBV7-2; clone size: few; CDR3 protein: CASSFYGTGVGNEQFF; CDR3 DNA: TGTGCCAGCAGCTTTTATGGGACAGGGGTCGGCAATGAGCAGTTCTTC
D gene: .; J gene: TRBJ1-2; V gene: TRBV7-9; clone size: .; CDR3 protein: CASSIQDYYGYTF; CDR3 DNA: TGTGCCAGCAGCATCCAGGACTACTATGGCTACACCTTC
D gene: TRBD1; J gene: TRBJ1-2; V gene: TRBV6-2/TRBV6-3; clone size: .; CDR3 protein: CASARTGGAKSYTF; CDR3 DNA: TGTGCCAGCGCCCGGACAGGGGGCGCGAAGAGCTACACCTTC
D gene: .; J gene: TRBJ2-2; V gene: TRBV2; clone size: few; CDR3 protein: CASRLGQYTGELFF; CDR3 DNA: TGTGCCAGCAGGCTGGGGCAGTACACCGGGGAGCTGTTTTTT
D gene: TRBD1; J gene: TRBJ1-5; V gene: TRBV11-2; clone size: .; CDR3 protein: CASSVGTGDQPQHF; CDR3 DNA: TGTGCCAGCAGCGTAGGGACAGGGGATCAGCCCCAGCATTTT
D gene: .; J gene: TRBJ1-5; V gene: TRBV19; clone size: .; CDR3 protein: CASSPARGGNQPQHF; CDR3 DNA: TGTGCCAGTAGCCCCGCCAGGGGAGGTAATCAGCCCCAGCATTTT
D gene: .; J gene: TRBJ2-3; V gene: TRBV24-1; clone size: few; CDR3 protein: CATSDWGTSTDTQYF; CDR3 DNA: TGTGCCACCAGTGATTGGGGGACTAGCACAGATACGCAGTATTTT
D gene: TRBD1; J gene: TRBJ2-7; V gene: TRBV19; clone size: .; CDR3 protein: CATWDRGQYEQYF; CDR3 DNA: TGTGCCACTTGGGACAGGGGGCAGTACGAGCAGTACTTC
D gene: .; J gene: TRBJ2-1; V gene: TRBV7-2; clone size: .; CDR3 protein: CASSLPTSYNEQFF; CDR3 DNA: TGTGCCAGCAGCTTACCGACTTCCTACAATGAGCAGTTCTTC